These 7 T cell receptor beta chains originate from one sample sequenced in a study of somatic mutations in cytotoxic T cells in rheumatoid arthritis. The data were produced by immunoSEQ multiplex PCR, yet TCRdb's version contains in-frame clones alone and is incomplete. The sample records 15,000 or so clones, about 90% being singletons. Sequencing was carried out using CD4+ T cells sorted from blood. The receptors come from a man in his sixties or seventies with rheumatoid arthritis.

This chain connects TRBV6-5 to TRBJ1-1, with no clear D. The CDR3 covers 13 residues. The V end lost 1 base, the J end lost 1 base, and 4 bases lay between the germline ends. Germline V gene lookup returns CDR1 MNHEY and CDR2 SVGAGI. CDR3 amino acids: CASSYYKNTEAFF. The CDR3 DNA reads TGTGCCAGCAGTTACTACAAGAACACTGAAGCTTTCTTT.

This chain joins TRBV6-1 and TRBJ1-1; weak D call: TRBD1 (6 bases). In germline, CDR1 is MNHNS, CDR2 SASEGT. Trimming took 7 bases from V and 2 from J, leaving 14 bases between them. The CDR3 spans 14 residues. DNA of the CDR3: TGTGCCAGCATTAAAGGGGACACCAACACTGAAGCTTTCTTT. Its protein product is CASIKGDTNTEAFF.

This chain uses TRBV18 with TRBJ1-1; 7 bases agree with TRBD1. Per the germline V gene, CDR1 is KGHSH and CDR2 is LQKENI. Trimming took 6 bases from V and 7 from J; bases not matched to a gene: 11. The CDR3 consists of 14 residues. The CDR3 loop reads CASSPLVGDSEAFF. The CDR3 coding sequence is TGTGCCAGCTCCCCTCTAGTCGGGGACAGTGAAGCTTTCTTT.

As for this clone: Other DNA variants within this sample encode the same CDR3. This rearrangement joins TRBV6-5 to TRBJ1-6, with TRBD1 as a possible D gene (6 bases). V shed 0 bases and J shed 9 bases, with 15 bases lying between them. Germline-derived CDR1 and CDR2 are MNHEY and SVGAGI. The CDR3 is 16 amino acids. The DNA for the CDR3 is TGTGCCAGCAGTTACTCGAGACAGGACAGAAGTTCACCCCTCCACTTT. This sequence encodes CASSYSRQDRSSPLHF.

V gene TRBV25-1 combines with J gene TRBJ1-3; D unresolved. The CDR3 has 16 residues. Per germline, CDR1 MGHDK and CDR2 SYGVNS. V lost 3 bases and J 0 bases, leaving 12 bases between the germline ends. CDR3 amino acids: CASSDVRTLSGNTIYF. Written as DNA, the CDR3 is TGTGCCAGCAGTGATGTTAGAACCCTCTCTGGAAACACCATATATTTT.

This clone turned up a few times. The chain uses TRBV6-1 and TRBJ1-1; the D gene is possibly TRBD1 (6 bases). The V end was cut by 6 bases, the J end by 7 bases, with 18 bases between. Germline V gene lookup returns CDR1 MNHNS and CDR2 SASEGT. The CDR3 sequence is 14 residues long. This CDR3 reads CASSPYQDSLEAFF. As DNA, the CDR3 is TGTGCCAGCAGCCCCTACCAGGACAGCCTTGAAGCTTTCTTT.

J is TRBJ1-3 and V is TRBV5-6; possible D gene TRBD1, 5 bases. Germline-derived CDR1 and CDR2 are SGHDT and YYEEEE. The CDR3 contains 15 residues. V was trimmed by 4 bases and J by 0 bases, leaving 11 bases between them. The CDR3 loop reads CASSGDSSSGNTIYF. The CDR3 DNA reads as TGTGCCAGCAGCGGTGACAGCAGCTCTGGAAACACCATATATTTT.